Presented here are 8 T cell receptor beta chains from one specimen sequenced in a study of cytomegalovirus exposure and HLA in healthy donors (dated by TCRdb to 2016 to 2017). Library preparation employed the immunoSEQ multiplex PCR assay. A mixture of 60 forward primers for TCR Vbeta segments and 13 reverse primers for TCR Jbeta segments was used in the multiplex PCR. The clones in this table, taken by TCRdb from immuneACCESS, are in-frame only. Not every clone is retained; where verified, under half of the shortfall comes from an unresolved V gene, and the cause of the rest is unknown. This sample comprises about 130,000 clones, 8% to 9.5% of them detected only once. The top ten constitute 5.5% of the sample. Sequencing was done on a sample of PBMCs. These receptors came from a man aged 40-50 years in good health and CMV-seronegative.

Only a few counts were recorded for this clone. J is TRBJ2-7 and V is TRBV11-2; the match to TRBD1 covers 7 bases. CDR3 length equals 11 residues. From germline, CDR1 is SGHAT and CDR2 FQNNGV. V lost 5 bases and J lost 11; bases outside the gene matches: 6. CDR3 loop: CASSPSTGKYF. The CDR3 DNA follows: TGTGCCAGCAGCCCTTCGACAGGGAAGTACTTC.

V is TRBV6-4 and J is TRBJ1-3; 10 bases map to TRBD1. V lost 2 bases and J lost 8; bases outside the gene matches: 6. This CDR3 spans 15 amino acids. Germline-derived CDR1 and CDR2 are MRHNA and SNTAGT. DNA for the CDR3: TGTGCCAGCAGTGACGGGGACAGGGGTAGAGACACCATATATTTT. Its translation: CASSDGDRGRDTIYF.

This clone was seen a handful of times. The chain is built from TRBV2 and TRBJ1-1; TRBD1 is a possible D gene (5 bases). CDR3 length: 14 residues. The ends were cut back, 4 bases at V and 3 bases at J, with 12 bases in the middle. The V gene's germline CDR1 is SNHLY and CDR2 FYNNEI. The chain's CDR3 is CASSGGGPYTEAFF. The CDR3 bases are TGTGCCAGCAGTGGGGGGGGACCGTACACTGAAGCTTTCTTT.

This clone was counted between two and nine times. V and J are TRBV27 and TRBJ2-7; D is unresolved. V was clipped by 3 bases and J by 0 bases, with 15 bases between them. Germline CDR1 reads MNHEY; CDR2 reads SMNVEV (reference sequence). This CDR3 contains 16 residues. CDR3 residues: CASSFHGAASSYEQYF. CDR3 in DNA: TGTGCCAGCAGTTTCCATGGCGCAGCGAGCTCCTACGAGCAGTACTTC.

This clone came up a few times. V and J are TRBV11-3 and TRBJ2-2; D might be TRBD2 (6 bases). Germline values: CDR1 SGHNT, CDR2 YENEEA. This CDR3 region has 15 residues. The V end lost 5 bases, the J end lost 0 bases, and 10 bases lay between the germline ends. CDR3 DNA: TGTGCCAGCAGCAGGAGGGGAGCGAACACCGGGGAGCTGTTTTTT. This encodes CASSRRGANTGELFF.

CDR3 residues: CSVGTGGDGYTF. In DNA form, the CDR3 reads TGCAGCGTGGGTACAGGGGGCGATGGCTACACCTTC. The V gene is TRBV29-1, the J gene TRBJ1-2; TRBD1 matches 9 bases. The CDR3 runs to 12 residues. V lost 6 bases, J lost 6 bases, and 5 bases stayed unmatched. CDR1 and CDR2 from the germline V gene are SQVTM and ANQGSEA.

V usage is TRBV27 and J usage is TRBJ2-1; 7 nucleotides line up with TRBD2. There are 13 residues in the CDR3. V lost 5 bases and J lost 8; bases outside the gene matches: 6. Looked up from germline, CDR1 is MNHEY and CDR2 is SMNVEV (reference sequence). CDR3 sequence: CASSPPSGDEQFF. Written as DNA, the CDR3 is TGTGCCAGCAGTCCTCCTAGCGGCGATGAGCAGTTCTTC.

This clone was seen a few times. The rearrangement joins TRBV6-6 to TRBJ2-1; 7 positions match TRBD1. The CDR3 consists of 15 residues. V shed 0 bases, J shed 5 bases, and the junction held 4 bases outside the gene matches. Germline V gives CDR1 MNHNY, CDR2 SVGAGI (reference sequence). CDR3 sequence reads: CASSYSRGGDNEQFF. The CDR3 DNA follows: TGTGCCAGCAGTTACTCGAGAGGGGGCGACAATGAGCAGTTCTTC.